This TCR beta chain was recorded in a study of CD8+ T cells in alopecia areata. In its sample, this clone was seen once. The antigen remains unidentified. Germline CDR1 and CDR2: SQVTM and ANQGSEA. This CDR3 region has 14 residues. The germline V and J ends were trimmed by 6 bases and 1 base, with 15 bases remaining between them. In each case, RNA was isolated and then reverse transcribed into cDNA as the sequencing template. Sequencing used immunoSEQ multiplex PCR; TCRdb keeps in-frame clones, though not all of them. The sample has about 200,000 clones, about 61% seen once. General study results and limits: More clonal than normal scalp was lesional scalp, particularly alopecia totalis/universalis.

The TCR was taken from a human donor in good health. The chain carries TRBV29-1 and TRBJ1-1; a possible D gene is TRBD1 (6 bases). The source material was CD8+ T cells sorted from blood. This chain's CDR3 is CSVVTGLKNTEAFF. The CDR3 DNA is TGCAGCGTAGTAACAGGGCTTAAGAACACTGAAGCTTTCTTT.